This entry features one TCR beta chain sequence. Its specificity is not known. This CDR3 comprises 15 residues. The germline CDR1 and CDR2 sequences are SGHVS and FQNEAQ. With V trimmed by 5 bases and J by 9 bases, 9 bases remained unmatched. PCR was performed using 60 Vbeta and 13 Jbeta primers. TCRdb keeps only in-frame clones here, not all; method: immunoSEQ multiplex PCR. This repertoire shows about 40,000 clones, around 68% found once; its top ten account for 3% to 5%. This entry is derived from a study of cytomegalovirus exposure and HLA in healthy donors. Findings and limits, study-wide: Many donors carried some public TCRs, although rarity characterized most TCR sequences. Among TCR beta chains, those listed as cytomegalovirus-associated numbered over 150. An Asian-associated ancestry cluster reportedly showed fewer N-insertions than the roughly 670-donor mean in a later analysis.

The V gene is TRBV7-8, the J gene TRBJ2-1; 11 bases are shared with TRBD1. The sample consisted of PBMCs. This TCR derives from a man between 35 and 55 years old in good health and CMV-seronegative. CDR3 DNA sequence: TGTGCCAGCAGCCACCCGGGACAGGGGGGCGGTGAGCAGTTCTTC. It codes for CASSHPGQGGGEQFF.